The clone carrying this T cell receptor beta chain was recorded once. Study processing details: Scientists estimated how many nucleated cells there were by amplifying reference gene primers. Using immunoSEQ multiplex PCR, the repertoire was profiled, and TCRdb retains in-frame clones only, with some absent. V and J calls plus clone size are reproduced from that table; the DNA served to infer D and trimming. The repertoire includes about 300,000 clones, nearly 90% of them detected once, and approximately 1.8% sits in the top ten. The sample belongs to a study of blood T cell repertoires in COVID-19. Study at large: Spain, Italy and the United States supplied samples that represented acute and convalescent COVID-19. PBMCs, B-cell-depleted T cells, or T cells provided the cDNA or gDNA that made up the material.

Per the germline V gene, CDR1 is MGHRA and CDR2 is YSYEKL. This CDR3 spans 14 amino acids. The V and J ends lost 4 bases and 2 bases, in that order; junction bases with no gene match: 2. Seattle's enrolled individuals joined amid active infection and were then monitored longitudinally. The origin of this receptor is a woman aged 30 to 39 with COVID-19, enrolled during active disease. The genes are TRBV4-1 and TRBJ2-7; 10 bases line up with TRBD1. The sample was peripheral blood. DNA of the CDR3: TGCGCCAGCAGCCTCGGACAGGGGGCCTACGAGCAGTACTTC. This translates into CASSLGQGAYEQYF.